This T cell receptor beta chain is from a study of blood T cell repertoires in COVID-19. Across the study: Collection of acute and convalescent COVID-19 samples took place in the United States, Italy and Spain. Nucleic acid was either cDNA or gDNA, and it came from T cells, B-cell-depleted T cells, or PBMCs.

In the authors' workflow: Using reference gene primer amplification, nucleated cell counts were estimated. Only in-frame clones appear in the TCRdb table, and some are missing; sequencing was by immunoSEQ multiplex PCR. V and J calls and clone size are as listed in that table; D and trimming were resolved from the DNA. The sample gives 200,000 to 300,000 clones, about 84% of which show up once; around an eighth is in the top ten. This CDR3 has 14 amino acids. The ends were cut back, 6 bases at V and 3 bases at J, with 14 bases in the middle. Germline V CDR1 and CDR2: MDHEN, SYDVKM. The genes are TRBV28 and TRBJ1-1, with a weak D call TRBD1 (6 bases). The receptor's source is a man older than 75 with acute or convalescent COVID-19. Sequences were obtained from peripheral blood. CDR3 protein: CASRRTVGDTEAFF. The CDR3 bases are TGTGCCAGCAGGCGGACAGTCGGGGACACTGAAGCTTTCTTT.